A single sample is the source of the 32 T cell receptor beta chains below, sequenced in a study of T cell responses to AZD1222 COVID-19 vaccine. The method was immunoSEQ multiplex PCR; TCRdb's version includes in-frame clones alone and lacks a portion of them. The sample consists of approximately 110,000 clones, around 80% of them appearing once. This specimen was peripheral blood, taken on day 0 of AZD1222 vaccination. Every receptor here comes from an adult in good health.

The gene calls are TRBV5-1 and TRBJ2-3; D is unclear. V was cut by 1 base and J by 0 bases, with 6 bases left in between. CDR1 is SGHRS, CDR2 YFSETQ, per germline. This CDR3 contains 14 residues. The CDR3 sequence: CASSLTVSTDTQYF. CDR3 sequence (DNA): TGCGCCAGCAGCTTGACAGTTAGCACAGATACGCAGTATTTT.

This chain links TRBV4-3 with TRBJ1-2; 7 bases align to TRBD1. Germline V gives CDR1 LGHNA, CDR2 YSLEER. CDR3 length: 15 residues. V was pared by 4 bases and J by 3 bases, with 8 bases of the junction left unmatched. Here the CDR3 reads CASSPSSTGHYGYTF. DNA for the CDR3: TGCGCCAGCAGCCCCTCCTCGACAGGGCACTATGGCTACACCTTC.

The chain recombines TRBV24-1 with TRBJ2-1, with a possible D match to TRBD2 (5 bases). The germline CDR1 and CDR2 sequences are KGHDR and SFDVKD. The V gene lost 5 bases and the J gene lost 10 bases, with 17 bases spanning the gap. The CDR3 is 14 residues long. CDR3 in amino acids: CATSALNGVGEQFF. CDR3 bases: TGTGCCACCAGTGCCCTTAACGGGGTCGGAGAGCAGTTCTTC.

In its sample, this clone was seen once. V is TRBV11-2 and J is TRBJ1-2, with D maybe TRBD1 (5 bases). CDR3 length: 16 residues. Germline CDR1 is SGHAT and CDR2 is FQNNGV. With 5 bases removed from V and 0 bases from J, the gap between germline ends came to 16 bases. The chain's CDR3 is CASSPTRGWPNYGYTF. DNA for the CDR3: TGTGCCAGCAGCCCAACTCGGGGCTGGCCTAACTATGGCTACACCTTC.

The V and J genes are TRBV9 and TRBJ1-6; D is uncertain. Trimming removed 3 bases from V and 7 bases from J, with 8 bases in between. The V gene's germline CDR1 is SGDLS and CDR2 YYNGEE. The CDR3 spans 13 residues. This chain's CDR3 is CASSGILNSPLHF. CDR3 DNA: TGTGCCAGCAGCGGGATCCTAAATTCACCCCTCCACTTT.

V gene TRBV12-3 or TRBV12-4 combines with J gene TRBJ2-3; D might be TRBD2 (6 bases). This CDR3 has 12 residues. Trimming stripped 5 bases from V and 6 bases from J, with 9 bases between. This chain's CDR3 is CASSETRDTQYF. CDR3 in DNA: TGTGCCAGCAGTGAGACTAGGGATACGCAGTATTTT.

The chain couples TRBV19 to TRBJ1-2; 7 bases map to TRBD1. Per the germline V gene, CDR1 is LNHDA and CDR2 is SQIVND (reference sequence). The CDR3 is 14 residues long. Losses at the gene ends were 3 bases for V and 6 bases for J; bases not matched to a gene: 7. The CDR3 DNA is TGTGCCAGTAGTATTCCGACAGGGTCTCATGGCTACACCTTC. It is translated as CASSIPTGSHGYTF. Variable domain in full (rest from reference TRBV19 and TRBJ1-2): DGGITQSPKYLFRKEGQNVTLSCEQNLNHDAMYWYRQDPGQGLRLIYYSQIVNDFQKGDIAEGYSVSREKKESFPLTVTSAQKNPTAFYLCASSIPTGSHGYTFGSGTRLTVV.

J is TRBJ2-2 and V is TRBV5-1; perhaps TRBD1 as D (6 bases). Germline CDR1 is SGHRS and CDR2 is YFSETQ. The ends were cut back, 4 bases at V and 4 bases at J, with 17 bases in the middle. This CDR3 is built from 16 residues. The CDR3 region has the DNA TGCGCCAGCAGCCCTCTTCCAGGGGTCCTCACCGGGGAGCTGTTTTTT. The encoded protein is CASSPLPGVLTGELFF. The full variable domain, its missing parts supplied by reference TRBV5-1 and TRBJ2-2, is KAGVTQTPRYLIKTRGQQVTLSCSPISGHRSVSWYQQTPGQGLQFLFEYFSETQRNKGNFPGRFSGRQFSNSRSEMNVSTLELGDSALYLCASSPLPGVLTGELFFGEGSRLTVL.

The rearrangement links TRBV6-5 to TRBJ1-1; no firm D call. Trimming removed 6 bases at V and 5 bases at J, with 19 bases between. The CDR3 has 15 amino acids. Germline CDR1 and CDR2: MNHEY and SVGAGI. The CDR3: CASRKQRSAWTEAFF. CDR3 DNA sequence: TGTGCCAGCAGGAAACAGCGCTCTGCTTGGACTGAAGCTTTCTTT.

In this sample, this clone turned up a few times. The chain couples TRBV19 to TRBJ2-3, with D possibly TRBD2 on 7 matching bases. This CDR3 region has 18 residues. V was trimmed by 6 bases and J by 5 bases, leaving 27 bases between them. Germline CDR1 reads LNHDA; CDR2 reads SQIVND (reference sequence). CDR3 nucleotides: TGTGCCAGTAGATTGGGGGGGGCTAATGGTGTCGATGGAGATACGCAGTATTTT. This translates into CASRLGGANGVDGDTQYF.

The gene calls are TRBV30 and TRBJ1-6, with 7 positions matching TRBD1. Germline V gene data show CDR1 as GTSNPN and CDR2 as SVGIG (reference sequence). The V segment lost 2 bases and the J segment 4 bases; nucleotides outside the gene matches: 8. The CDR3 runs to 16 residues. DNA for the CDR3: TGTGCCTGGAGTAATCCCCAGGGGGTTTATAATTCACCCCTCCACTTT. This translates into CAWSNPQGVYNSPLHF.

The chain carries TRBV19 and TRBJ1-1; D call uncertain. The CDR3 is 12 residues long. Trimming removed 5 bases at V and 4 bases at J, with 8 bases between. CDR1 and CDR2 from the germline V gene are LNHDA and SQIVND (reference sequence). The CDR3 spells CASSPWGTEAFF. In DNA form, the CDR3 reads TGTGCCAGTAGTCCCTGGGGCACTGAAGCTTTCTTT.

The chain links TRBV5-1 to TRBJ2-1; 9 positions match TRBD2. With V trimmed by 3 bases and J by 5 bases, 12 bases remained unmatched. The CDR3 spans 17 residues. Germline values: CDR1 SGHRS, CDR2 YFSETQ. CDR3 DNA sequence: TGCGCCAGCAGCTGGATAAATAGCGGGGGTGCCAACAATGAGCAGTTCTTC. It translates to CASSWINSGGANNEQFF. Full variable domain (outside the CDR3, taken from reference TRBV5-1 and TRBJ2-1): KAGVTQTPRYLIKTRGQQVTLSCSPISGHRSVSWYQQTPGQGLQFLFEYFSETQRNKGNFPGRFSGRQFSNSRSEMNVSTLELGDSALYLCASSWINSGGANNEQFFGPGTRLTVL.

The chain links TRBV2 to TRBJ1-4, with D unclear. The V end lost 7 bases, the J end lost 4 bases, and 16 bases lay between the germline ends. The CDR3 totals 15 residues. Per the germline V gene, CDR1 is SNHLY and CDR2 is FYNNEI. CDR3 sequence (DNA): TGTGCCAGCAAGGAGAACAAGGGCTTTAATGAAAAACTGTTTTTT. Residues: CASKENKGFNEKLFF. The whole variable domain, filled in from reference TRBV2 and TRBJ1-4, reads EPEVTQTPSHQVTQMGQEVILRCVPISNHLYFYWYRQILGQKVEFLVSFYNNEISEKSEIFDDQFSVERPDGSNFTLKIRSTKLEDSAMYFCASKENKGFNEKLFFGSGTQLSVL.

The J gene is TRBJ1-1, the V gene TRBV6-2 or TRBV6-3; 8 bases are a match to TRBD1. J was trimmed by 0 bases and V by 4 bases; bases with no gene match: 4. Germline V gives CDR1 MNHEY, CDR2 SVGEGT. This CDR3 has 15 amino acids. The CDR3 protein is CASSSGGFMNTEAFF. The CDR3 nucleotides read TGTGCCAGCAGTTCAGGGGGCTTCATGAACACTGAAGCTTTCTTT.

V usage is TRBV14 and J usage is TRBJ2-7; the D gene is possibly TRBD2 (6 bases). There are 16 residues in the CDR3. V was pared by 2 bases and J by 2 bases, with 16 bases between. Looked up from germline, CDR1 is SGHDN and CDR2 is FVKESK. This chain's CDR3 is CASSQILARNPYEQYF. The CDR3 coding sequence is TGTGCCAGCAGCCAAATCCTAGCGAGAAACCCCTACGAGCAGTACTTC. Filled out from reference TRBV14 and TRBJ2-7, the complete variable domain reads EAGVTQFPSHSVIEKGQTVTLRCDPISGHDNLYWYRRVMGKEIKFLLHFVKESKQDESGMPNNRFLAERTGGTYSTLKVQPAELEDSGVYFCASSQILARNPYEQYFGPGTRLTVT.

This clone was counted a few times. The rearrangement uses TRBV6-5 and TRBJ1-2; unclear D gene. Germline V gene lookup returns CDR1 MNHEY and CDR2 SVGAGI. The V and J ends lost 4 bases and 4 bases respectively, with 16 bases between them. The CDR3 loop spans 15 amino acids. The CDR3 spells CASSSEVGFAYGYTF. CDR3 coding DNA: TGTGCCAGCAGTTCGGAGGTCGGGTTCGCCTATGGCTACACCTTC.

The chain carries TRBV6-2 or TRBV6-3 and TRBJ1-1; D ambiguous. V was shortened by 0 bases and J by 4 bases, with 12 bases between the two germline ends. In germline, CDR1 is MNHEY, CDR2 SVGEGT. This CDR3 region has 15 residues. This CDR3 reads CASSYSLGPSTEAFF. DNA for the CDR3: TGTGCCAGCAGTTACTCATTGGGTCCCAGCACTGAAGCTTTCTTT.

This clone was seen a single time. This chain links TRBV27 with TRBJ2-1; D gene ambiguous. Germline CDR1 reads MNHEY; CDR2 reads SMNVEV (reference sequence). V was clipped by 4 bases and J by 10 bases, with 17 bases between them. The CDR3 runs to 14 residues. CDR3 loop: CASSSNPTIGEQFF. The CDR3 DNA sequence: TGTGCCAGCAGTTCCAACCCTACTATTGGAGAGCAGTTCTTC.

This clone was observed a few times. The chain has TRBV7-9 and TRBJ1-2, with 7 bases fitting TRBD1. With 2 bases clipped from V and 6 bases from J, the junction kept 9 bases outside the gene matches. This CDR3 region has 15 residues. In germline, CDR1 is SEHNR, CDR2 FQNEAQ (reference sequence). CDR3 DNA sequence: TGTGCCAGCAGCTTAAAAGGGGGCTGGGGAGATGGCTACACCTTC. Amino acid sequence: CASSLKGGWGDGYTF.

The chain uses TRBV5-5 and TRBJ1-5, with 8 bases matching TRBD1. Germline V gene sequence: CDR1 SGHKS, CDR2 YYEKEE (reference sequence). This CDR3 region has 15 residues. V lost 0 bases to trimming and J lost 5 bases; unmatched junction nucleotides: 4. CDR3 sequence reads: CASSLETGVHQPQHF. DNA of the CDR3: TGTGCCAGCAGCTTGGAGACAGGGGTACATCAGCCCCAGCATTTT. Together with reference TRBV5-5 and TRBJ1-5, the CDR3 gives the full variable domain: DAGVTQSPTHLIKTRGQQVTLRCSPISGHKSVSWYQQVLGQGPQFIFQYYEKEERGRGNFPDRFSARQFPNYSSELNVNALLLGDSALYLCASSLETGVHQPQHFGDGTRLSIL.

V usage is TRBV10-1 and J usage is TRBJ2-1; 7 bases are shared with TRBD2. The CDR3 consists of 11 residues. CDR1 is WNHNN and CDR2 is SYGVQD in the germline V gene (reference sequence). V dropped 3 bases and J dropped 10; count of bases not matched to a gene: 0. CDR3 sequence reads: CASSDSGEQFF. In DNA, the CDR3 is TGCGCCAGCAGTGATAGCGGGGAGCAGTTCTTC.

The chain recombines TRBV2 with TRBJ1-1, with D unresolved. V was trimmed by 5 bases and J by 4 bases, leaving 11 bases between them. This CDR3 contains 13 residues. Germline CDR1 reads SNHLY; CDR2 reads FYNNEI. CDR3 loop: CASSSARATEAFF. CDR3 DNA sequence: TGTGCCAGCAGTTCGGCGAGGGCCACTGAAGCTTTCTTT.

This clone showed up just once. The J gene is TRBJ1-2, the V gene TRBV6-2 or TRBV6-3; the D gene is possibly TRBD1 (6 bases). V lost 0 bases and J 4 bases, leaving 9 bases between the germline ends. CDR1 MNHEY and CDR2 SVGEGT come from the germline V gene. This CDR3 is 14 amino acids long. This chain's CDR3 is CASSYSRQVYGYTF. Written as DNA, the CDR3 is TGTGCCAGCAGTTACTCGCGACAGGTCTATGGCTACACCTTC.

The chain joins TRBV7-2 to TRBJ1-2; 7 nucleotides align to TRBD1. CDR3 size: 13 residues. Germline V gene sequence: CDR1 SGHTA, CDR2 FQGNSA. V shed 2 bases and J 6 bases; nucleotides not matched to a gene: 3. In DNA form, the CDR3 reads TGTGCCAGCAGCTTACGACAGGGAGATGGCTACACCTTC. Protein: CASSLRQGDGYTF.

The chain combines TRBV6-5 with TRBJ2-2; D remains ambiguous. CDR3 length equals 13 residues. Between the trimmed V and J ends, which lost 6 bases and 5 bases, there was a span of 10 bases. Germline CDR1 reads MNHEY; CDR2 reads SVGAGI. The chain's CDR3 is CASSPTLTGELFF. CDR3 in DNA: TGTGCCAGCAGCCCCACGCTTACCGGGGAGCTGTTTTTT.

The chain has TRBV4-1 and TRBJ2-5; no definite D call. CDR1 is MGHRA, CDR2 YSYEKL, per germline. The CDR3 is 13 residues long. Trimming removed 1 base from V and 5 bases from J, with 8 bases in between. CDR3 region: CASSQAGRETQYF. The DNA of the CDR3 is TGCGCCAGCAGCCAAGCGGGTCGGGAGACCCAGTACTTC.

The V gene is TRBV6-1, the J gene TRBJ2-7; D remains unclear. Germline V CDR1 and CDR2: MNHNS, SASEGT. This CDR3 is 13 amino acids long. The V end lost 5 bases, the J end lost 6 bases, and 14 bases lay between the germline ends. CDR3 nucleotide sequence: TGTGCCAGCAGTCCGCGTGCAGAGAGCGAGCAGTACTTC. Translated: CASSPRAESEQYF.

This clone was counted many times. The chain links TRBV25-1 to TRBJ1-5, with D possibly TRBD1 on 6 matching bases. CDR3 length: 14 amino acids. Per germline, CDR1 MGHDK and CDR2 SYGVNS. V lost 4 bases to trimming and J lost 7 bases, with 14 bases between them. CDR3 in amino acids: CASSGAGDSQPQHF. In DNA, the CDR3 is TGTGCCAGCAGTGGAGCAGGGGATTCGCAGCCCCAGCATTTT.

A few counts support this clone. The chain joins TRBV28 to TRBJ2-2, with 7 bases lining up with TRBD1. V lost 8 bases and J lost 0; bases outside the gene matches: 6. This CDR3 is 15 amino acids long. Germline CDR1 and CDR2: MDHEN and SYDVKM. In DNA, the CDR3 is TGTGCCAGCCAGTCAGGGGGTACGAACACCGGGGAGCTGTTTTTT. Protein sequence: CASQSGGTNTGELFF.

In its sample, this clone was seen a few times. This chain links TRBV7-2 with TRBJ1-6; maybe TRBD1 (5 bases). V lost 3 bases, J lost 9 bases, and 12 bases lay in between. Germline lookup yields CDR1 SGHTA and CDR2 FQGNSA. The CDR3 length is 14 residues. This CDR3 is CASSFRREASPLHF. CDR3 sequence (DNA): TGTGCCAGCAGCTTCCGCAGGGAGGCTTCACCCCTCCACTTT.

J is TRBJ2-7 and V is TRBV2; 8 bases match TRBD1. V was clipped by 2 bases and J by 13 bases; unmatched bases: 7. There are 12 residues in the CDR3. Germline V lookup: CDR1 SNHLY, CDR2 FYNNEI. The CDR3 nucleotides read TGTGCCAGCAGTGAATCCTTCAGGGGGCTTTACTTC. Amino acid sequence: CASSESFRGLYF.